Sequencing of this T cell receptor beta chain was carried out in a study of T cell repertoires in cytomegalovirus infection. Study-wide context: In public TCR beta signatures, there were indications of both CMV infection and matching HLA type. Overall study results and limits: Predominance within the ex vivo response was attributable to HLA-C-restricted CMV-specific TCR beta clonotypes. Identification of carriers of CMV plus the relevant HLA was achieved through cumulative public TCR beta family frequency.

This CDR3 region has 13 residues. In germline, CDR1 is KGHSH, CDR2 LQKENI. Trimming took 5 bases from V and 1 from J, leaving 8 bases between them. Regarding this clonotype: The target antigen is unknown.

A single record per CDR3 protein comes from TCRdb applying MiXCR to the reads. The data hold nearly 450,000 distinct CDR3 sequences, with about a third observed a single time. The TCR was taken from a human donor in good health (CMV status not recorded). Some clones in this sample may be carry-over from other donors' samples. Sequences were obtained from PBMCs. The chain recombines TRBV18 with TRBJ1-1, with D uncertain. CDR3 sequence (DNA): TGTGCCAGCTCAGGGCAGGAGAACACTGAAGCTTTCTTT. It yields the protein CASSGQENTEAFF.